The rows below give T cell receptor beta chains drawn from one sample of a study of cytomegalovirus exposure and HLA in healthy donors. Repertoires were generated with immunoSEQ multiplex PCR, while TCRdb's copy carries only in-frame clones and drops some. The sample has 150,000 to 200,000 clones; under 75% are singletons. The sample comprised PBMCs. The receptors originated from a man in his forties in good health and CMV-seropositive. Each CDR3 is given with its conserved first and last residue. The order of the fields is V gene, J gene, D gene, clone size, CDR3 DNA, CDR3 protein. A D gene is named only where the DNA matches it firmly. Rows give clone size only sometimes, using once, few, many, or a class for an expanded clone.

v_gene: TRBV11-2
j_gene: TRBJ2-1
d_gene: TRBD2
abundance: NA
CDR3nt: TGTGCCAGCAGCCCGAGAGCGGGACTAGCGGCCGACAATGAGCAGTTCTTC
CDR3aa: CASSPRAGLAADNEQFF

v_gene: TRBV4-3
j_gene: TRBJ2-5
d_gene: TRBD2
abundance: NA
CDR3nt: TGCGCCAGCAGCCTAGGGGCAGGCGGGGGGTTCCAAGAGACCCAGTACTTC
CDR3aa: CASSLGAGGGFQETQYF

v_gene: TRBV6-1
j_gene: TRBJ1-1
d_gene: NA
abundance: NA
CDR3nt: TGTGCCAGCAGTGAAACAGGATACACTGAAGCTTTCTTT
CDR3aa: CASSETGYTEAFF

v_gene: TRBV11-2
j_gene: TRBJ1-4
d_gene: NA
abundance: once
CDR3nt: TGTGCCAGCAGCTTAGCCGGGGGGGACCGACCTGAAAAACTGTTTTTT
CDR3aa: CASSLAGGDRPEKLFF

v_gene: TRBV6-5
j_gene: TRBJ2-7
d_gene: NA
abundance: NA
CDR3nt: TGTGCCAGCAGTTCGCCAGACTACGAGCAGTACTTC
CDR3aa: CASSSPDYEQYF

v_gene: TRBV27
j_gene: TRBJ2-5
d_gene: NA
abundance: once
CDR3nt: TGTGCCAGCAGTTTAGGGCTACAGGGTCAAGAGACCCAGTACTTC
CDR3aa: CASSLGLQGQETQYF

v_gene: TRBV19
j_gene: TRBJ1-1
d_gene: TRBD1
abundance: NA
CDR3nt: TGTGCCAGTAAGCGGGACAGGGGAGGAGCGGAAGCTTTCTTT
CDR3aa: CASKRDRGGAEAFF

v_gene: TRBV5-4
j_gene: TRBJ1-6
d_gene: NA
abundance: NA
CDR3nt: TGTGCCAGCAGCTTGGATGCCGGGGGGCTGGAAGCCCTCCACTTT
CDR3aa: CASSLDAGGLEALHF

v_gene: TRBV5-6
j_gene: TRBJ2-6
d_gene: NA
abundance: NA
CDR3nt: TGTGCCAGCAGCTTGCAATCTAAGAGGGTCTCTGGGGCCAACGTCCTGACTTTC
CDR3aa: CASSLQSKRVSGANVLTF

v_gene: TRBV7-9
j_gene: TRBJ1-3
d_gene: NA
abundance: NA
CDR3nt: TGTGCCAGCAGCTTAGGGACAAACTCTGGAAACACCATATATTTT
CDR3aa: CASSLGTNSGNTIYF

v_gene: TRBV6-1
j_gene: TRBJ1-6
d_gene: TRBD1
abundance: NA
CDR3nt: TGTGCCAGCAGTGAAAACAGGGGAGTAGGATCCCTCCACTTT
CDR3aa: CASSENRGVGSLHF

v_gene: TRBV5-6
j_gene: TRBJ2-3
d_gene: NA
abundance: NA
CDR3nt: TGTGCCAGCAGCATGGGAACAGGGATTAGCACAGATACGCAGTATTTT
CDR3aa: CASSMGTGISTDTQYF

v_gene: TRBV7-9
j_gene: TRBJ1-1
d_gene: NA
abundance: few
CDR3nt: TGTGCCAGCGCGACAGTAGGGCCTGGCACTGAAGCTTTCTTT
CDR3aa: CASATVGPGTEAFF

v_gene: TRBV21-1
j_gene: TRBJ1-3
d_gene: NA
abundance: once
CDR3nt: TGTGCCAGCAGCAACCAGGCGAGGACTCCTGGAAACACCATATATTTT
CDR3aa: CASSNQARTPGNTIYF

v_gene: TRBV5-1
j_gene: TRBJ2-5
d_gene: NA
abundance: once
CDR3nt: TGCGCCAGCAGCCAAATAAACAGGGCTCAAGAGACCCAGTACTTC
CDR3aa: CASSQINRAQETQYF

v_gene: TRBV19
j_gene: TRBJ2-3
d_gene: TRBD2
abundance: NA
CDR3nt: TGTGCCAGTAGTGCACAGGGGGCGGGACTAGCGGGGGGTAATACGCAGTATTTT
CDR3aa: CASSAQGAGLAGGNTQYF

v_gene: TRBV6-5
j_gene: TRBJ1-2
d_gene: NA
abundance: NA
CDR3nt: TGTGCCAGCAGGACCTACACGGACAGAAAATATGGCTACACCTTC
CDR3aa: CASRTYTDRKYGYTF

v_gene: TRBV7-9
j_gene: TRBJ2-5
d_gene: TRBD2
abundance: NA
CDR3nt: TGTGCCAGCAGCTTAGTAGCGGGGGGAGAGACCCAGTACTTC
CDR3aa: CASSLVAGGETQYF

v_gene: TRBV5-1
j_gene: TRBJ2-4
d_gene: TRBD2
abundance: NA
CDR3nt: TGCGCCAGCAGCTTATTCGGACTAGCGGGGGGGATAGCCAAAAACATTCAGTACTTC
CDR3aa: CASSLFGLAGGIAKNIQYF